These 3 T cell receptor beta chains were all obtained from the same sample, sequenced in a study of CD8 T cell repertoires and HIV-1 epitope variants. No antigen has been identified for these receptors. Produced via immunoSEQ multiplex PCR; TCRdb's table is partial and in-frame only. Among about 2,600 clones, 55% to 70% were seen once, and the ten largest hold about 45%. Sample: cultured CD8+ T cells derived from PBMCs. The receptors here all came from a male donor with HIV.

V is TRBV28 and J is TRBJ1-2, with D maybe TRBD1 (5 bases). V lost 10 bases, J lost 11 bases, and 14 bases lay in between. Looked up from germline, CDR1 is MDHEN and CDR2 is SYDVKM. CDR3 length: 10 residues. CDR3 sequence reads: CATTLGAYTF. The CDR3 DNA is TGTGCCACTACCCTTGGGGCGTACACCTTC.

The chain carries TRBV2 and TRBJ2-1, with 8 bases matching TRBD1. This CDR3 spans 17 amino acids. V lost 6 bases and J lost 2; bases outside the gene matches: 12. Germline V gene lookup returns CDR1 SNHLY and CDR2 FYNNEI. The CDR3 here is CASSSIGQGATYNEQFF. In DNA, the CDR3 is TGTGCCAGCAGCTCCATCGGGCAGGGGGCCACCTACAATGAGCAGTTCTTC.

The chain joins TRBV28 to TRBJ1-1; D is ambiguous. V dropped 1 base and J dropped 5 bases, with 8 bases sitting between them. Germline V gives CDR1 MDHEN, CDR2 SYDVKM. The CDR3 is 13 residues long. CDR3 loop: CASSLLGRTEAFF. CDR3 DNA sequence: TGTGCCAGCAGTTTATTGGGTAGGACTGAAGCTTTCTTT.